The 14 T cell receptor beta chains listed next were all sequenced from one sample in a study of neurological immune-mediated disorders. In TCRdb, the 5' RACE reads were re-called with MiXCR into one record per CDR3 protein. The table lists some 4,400 distinct CDR3 sequences, about 22% of them singletons. Sequencing was performed on CD8+ T cells from blood. The receptor set was obtained from a woman in her fifties or sixties with HTLV-1-associated myelopathy (HAM/TSP).

The chain links TRBV3-1 to TRBJ1-2, with a weak D call TRBD1 (5 bases). The CDR3 runs 14 residues. V was clipped by 4 bases and J by 8 bases, with 17 bases between them. Germline V gene data show CDR1 as LGHDT and CDR2 as YNNKEL (reference sequence). CDR3 in amino acids: CASSRDRLREGYTF. In DNA, the CDR3 is TGTGCCAGCAGCCGGGACCGCCTAAGGGAGGGCTACACCTTC.

V and J are TRBV9 and TRBJ1-1, with 8 bases lining up with TRBD1. CDR3 size: 13 residues. The trim removed 2 bases at V and 4 bases at J, leaving 1 base unmatched. The germline CDR1 and CDR2 sequences are SGDLS and YYNGEE. CDR3 in amino acids: CASSVTGGTEAFF. The CDR3 DNA sequence: TGTGCCAGCAGCGTCACAGGGGGCACTGAAGCTTTCTTT.

V and J are TRBV20-1 and TRBJ2-1; a possible D gene is TRBD2 (5 bases). The J call is in doubt because the DNA end fits TRBJ2-5 better. This CDR3 has 14 amino acids. CDR1 is DFQATT and CDR2 is SNEGSKA in the germline V gene (reference sequence). In DNA, the CDR3 is TGCAGTGCTAGAGAGGCAGGAGGACAAGAGACCCAGTACTTC. Protein sequence: CSAREAGGQETQYF.

This clonotype was seen only once. The rearrangement uses TRBV12-3 or TRBV12-4 and TRBJ2-3, with TRBD1 as a possible D gene (5 bases). V shed 1 base and J shed 7 bases, with 9 bases lying between them. CDR3 length: 13 amino acids. Written as DNA, the CDR3 is TGTGCCAGCAGTTTAGGCGACAGATATACGCAGTATTTT. This sequence encodes CASSLGDRYTQYF.

This clonotype was observed many times. The rearrangement joins TRBV29-1 to TRBJ1-2; tentatively, D is TRBD1 (6 bases). This CDR3 spans 14 amino acids. The V and J ends lost 2 bases and 6 bases respectively, with 16 bases between them. Germline CDR1 and CDR2: SQVTM and ANQGSEA. CDR3 residues: CSVEWLGGADGYTF. DNA for the CDR3: TGCAGCGTTGAATGGTTGGGGGGCGCGGATGGCTACACCTTC. Drawing the rest from reference TRBV29-1 and TRBJ1-2, the complete variable domain is SAVISQKPSRDICQRGTSLTIQCQVDSQVTMMFWYRQQPGQSLTLIATANQGSEATYESGFVIDKFPISRPNLTFSTLTVSNMSPEDSSIYLCSVEWLGGADGYTFGSGTRLTVV.

This clonotype was detected many times. The chain combines TRBV29-1 with TRBJ2-3; the D gene is possibly TRBD2 (5 bases). CDR1 SQVTM and CDR2 ANQGSEA come from the germline V gene. Trimming cost V 0 bases and J 5 bases, with 15 bases left between them. The CDR3 spans 15 residues. CDR3 DNA: TGCAGCGTTGAAGATATGGGGAGTTGGGTAGATACGCAGTATTTT. Protein sequence: CSVEDMGSWVDTQYF.

V and J are TRBV5-5 and TRBJ2-7; a weak D match, TRBD1 (6 bases). The CDR3 sequence is 13 residues long. V shed 1 base and J shed 3 bases, with 8 bases lying between them. Looked up from germline, CDR1 is SGHKS and CDR2 is YYEKEE (reference sequence). CDR3 sequence: CASSLKGVYEQYF. The CDR3 DNA sequence: TGTGCCAGCAGCTTGAAGGGGGTCTACGAGCAGTACTTC.

By its share, this clonotype is medium-sized. The V gene is TRBV20-1, the J gene TRBJ2-1, with 7 bases fitting TRBD2. V lost 6 bases, J lost 3 bases, and 8 bases stayed unmatched. The CDR3 runs 14 residues. Germline V gene lookup returns CDR1 DFQATT and CDR2 SNEGSKA (reference sequence). The DNA of the CDR3 is TGCAGTGCACCCGAACGGGGGGACTACAATGAGCAGTTCTTC. As protein: CSAPERGDYNEQFF.

In its sample, this clonotype ranks as medium-sized (0.01 to 0.1%). The chain couples TRBV27 to TRBJ2-1; 12 bases match TRBD2. This CDR3 region has 18 residues. The trim removed 3 bases at V and 6 bases at J, leaving 12 bases unmatched. In germline, CDR1 is MNHEY, CDR2 SMNVEV (reference sequence). The CDR3 DNA follows: TGTGCCAGCAGTTTCGGACTAGCGGGATTCCGGCGGGGCAATGAGCAGTTCTTC. As protein: CASSFGLAGFRRGNEQFF.

The sample holds many counts of this clonotype. The rearrangement uses TRBV4-3 and TRBJ2-7; unclear D gene. Germline V lookup: CDR1 LGHNA, CDR2 YSLEER. CDR3 size: 15 residues. The ends were cut back, 1 base at V and 2 bases at J, with 12 bases in the middle. The chain's CDR3 is CASSQVHPTAYEQYF. In nucleotides, the CDR3 is TGCGCCAGCAGCCAAGTCCACCCAACTGCCTACGAGCAGTACTTC.

The gene calls are TRBV6-5 and TRBJ1-1; possible D gene TRBD1, 5 bases. The ends were cut back, 6 bases at V and 1 base at J, with 9 bases in the middle. Germline loops: CDR1 MNHEY, CDR2 SVGAGI. There are 13 residues in the CDR3. Written as DNA, the CDR3 is TGTGCCAGCAGGATCGGACAGAACACTGAAGCTTTCTTT. It specifies CASRIGQNTEAFF.

This clonotype is judged medium-sized (0.01 to 0.1%). The V and J genes are TRBV7-8 and TRBJ1-2, with TRBD1 as a possible D gene (5 bases). Trimming shortened V by 1 base and J by 5 bases, and 8 bases separated the two germline ends. Germline CDR1 reads SGHVS; CDR2 reads FQNEAQ. The CDR3 is 13 amino acids. CDR3 region: CASSLGGGYGYTF. The DNA of the CDR3 is TGTGCCAGCAGCTTAGGCGGGGGTTATGGCTACACCTTC.

This clonotype turned up a few times. This rearrangement joins TRBV6-6 to TRBJ2-3; D possibly uses TRBD1 or TRBD2 (6 bases each). Per the germline V gene, CDR1 is MNHNY and CDR2 is SVGAGI (reference sequence). V gave up 6 bases and J gave up 9 bases, with 10 bases separating them. This CDR3 has 11 residues. CDR3 sequence reads: CASRTGGTQYF. DNA for the CDR3: TGTGCCAGCAGGACAGGAGGGACGCAGTATTTT.

By share of the sample, this clonotype is medium-sized. The CDR3 DNA reads TGTGCCAGCAGCTTGTGGCAGGGAAAAGACGAGCAGTACTTC. Amino acid sequence: CASSLWQGKDEQYF. The chain is built from TRBV5-5 and TRBJ2-7; weak D call: TRBD1 (5 bases). The V end lost 1 base, the J end lost 5 bases, and 13 bases lay between the germline ends. Germline V gene data show CDR1 as SGHKS and CDR2 as YYEKEE (reference sequence). CDR3 length: 14 amino acids.